This TCR beta chain stems from a study of blood T cell repertoires in COVID-19. Study details: The study drew acute and convalescent COVID-19 samples from the United States, Italy and Spain. Sources were T cells, B-cell-depleted T cells, or PBMCs; the material itself was cDNA or gDNA.

The CDR3 spans 14 residues. In germline, CDR1 is SGHTA, CDR2 FQGNSA. V was trimmed by 1 base and J by 4 bases, leaving 9 bases between them. Study processing details: Cell counts per sample came from amplifying reference gene primers. Clones were sequenced by immunoSEQ multiplex PCR, and TCRdb holds only the in-frame ones, with some missing. V, J and clone size are those of that table, while D and trimming were read from the DNA. Altogether 80,000 or so clones are present, approximately 78% being singletons, with the ten largest covering about 7.4%. The specimen sequenced was peripheral blood. J is TRBJ2-3 and V is TRBV7-2, with D uncertain. This clonotype was sampled from a human donor in a cohort sampled during active COVID-19. As DNA, the CDR3 is TGTGCCAGCAGCTTAGACTCCTCCTCAGATACGCAGTATTTT. Translation: CASSLDSSSDTQYF.